This TCR beta chain originates from a study of blood T cell repertoires in COVID-19. Study as a whole: Specimens from acute and convalescent COVID-19 originated in the United States, Italy and Spain. The analysed material was cDNA or gDNA that came from T cells, B-cell-depleted T cells, or PBMCs.

Germline loops: CDR1 MDHEN, CDR2 SYDVKM. Trimming took 2 bases from V and 4 from J, leaving 6 bases between them. This CDR3 has 13 amino acids. What the recovered Cohort 3 donors had was two negative PCRs, clearance, or symptom resolution. Here immunoSEQ multiplex PCR was the method, and the copy in TCRdb shows in-frame clones only, minus some. The data contain 300,000 to 350,000 clones, approximately 88% of them seen just once; the ten biggest clones take up 5%. The J gene is TRBJ1-3, the V gene TRBV28; D remains unclear. The receptor was isolated from a man aged 30 to 45 who had recovered from COVID-19. The sample taken for sequencing was PBMCs or T cells enriched from blood (not recorded which). This chain's CDR3 is CASSLGRGNTIYF. For the CDR3, the DNA is TGTGCCAGCAGTTTAGGGCGCGGAAACACCATATATTTT.